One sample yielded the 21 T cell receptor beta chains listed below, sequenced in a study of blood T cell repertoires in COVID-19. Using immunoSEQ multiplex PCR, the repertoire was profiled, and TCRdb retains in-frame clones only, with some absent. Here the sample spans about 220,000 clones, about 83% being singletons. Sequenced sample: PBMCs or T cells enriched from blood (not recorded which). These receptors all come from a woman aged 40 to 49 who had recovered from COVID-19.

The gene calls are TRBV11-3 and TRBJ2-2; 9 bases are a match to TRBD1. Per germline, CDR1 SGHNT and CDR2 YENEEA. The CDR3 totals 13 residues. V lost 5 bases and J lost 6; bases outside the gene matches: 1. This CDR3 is CASSRTGAGELFF. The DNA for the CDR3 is TGTGCCAGCAGCCGGACAGGGGCCGGGGAGCTGTTTTTT.

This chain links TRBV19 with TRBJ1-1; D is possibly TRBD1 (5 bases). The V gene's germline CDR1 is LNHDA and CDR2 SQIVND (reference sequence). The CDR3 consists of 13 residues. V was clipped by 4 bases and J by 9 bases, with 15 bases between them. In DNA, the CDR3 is TGTGCCAGTAGTACCAATGGCGGGGGGAAAGCTTTCTTT. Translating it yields CASSTNGGGKAFF.

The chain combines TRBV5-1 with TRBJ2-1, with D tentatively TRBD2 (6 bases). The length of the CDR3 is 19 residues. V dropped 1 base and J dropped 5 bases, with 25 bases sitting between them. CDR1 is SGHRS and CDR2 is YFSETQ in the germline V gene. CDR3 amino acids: CASSLPSFGGLRDDNEQFF. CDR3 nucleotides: TGCGCCAGCAGCTTGCCCTCCTTCGGAGGGTTGCGGGATGACAATGAGCAGTTCTTC.

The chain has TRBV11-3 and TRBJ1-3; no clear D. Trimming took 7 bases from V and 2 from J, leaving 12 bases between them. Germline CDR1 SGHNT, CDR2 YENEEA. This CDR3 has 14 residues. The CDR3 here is CASTESGAGNTIYF. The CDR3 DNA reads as TGTGCCAGCACCGAATCAGGCGCTGGAAACACCATATATTTT.

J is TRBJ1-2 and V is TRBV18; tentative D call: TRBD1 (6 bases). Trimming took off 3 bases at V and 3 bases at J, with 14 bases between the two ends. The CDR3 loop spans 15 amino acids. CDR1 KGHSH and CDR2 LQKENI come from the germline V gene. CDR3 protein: CASSPNLDSHYGYTF. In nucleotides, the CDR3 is TGTGCCAGCTCACCTAATCTGGACAGCCACTATGGCTACACCTTC.

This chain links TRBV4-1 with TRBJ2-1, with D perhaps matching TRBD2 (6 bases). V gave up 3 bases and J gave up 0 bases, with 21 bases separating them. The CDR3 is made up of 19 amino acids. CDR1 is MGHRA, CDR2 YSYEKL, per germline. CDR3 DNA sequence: TGCGCCAGCAGCCACCCGTCGGCCGGGGGAGCGGGCTCCTACAATGAGCAGTTCTTC. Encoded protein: CASSHPSAGGAGSYNEQFF.

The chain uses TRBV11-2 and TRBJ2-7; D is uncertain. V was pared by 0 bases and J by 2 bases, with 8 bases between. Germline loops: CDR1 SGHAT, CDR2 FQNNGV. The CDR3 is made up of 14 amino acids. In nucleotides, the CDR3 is TGTGCCAGCAGCTTAGATCTTGGAGCCTACGAGCAGTACGTC. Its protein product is CASSLDLGAYEQYV.

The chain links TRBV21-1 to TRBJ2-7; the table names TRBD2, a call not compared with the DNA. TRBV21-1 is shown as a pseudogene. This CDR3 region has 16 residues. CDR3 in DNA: TGTGCCAGCAGCAAAAGGGTGGGAGTTTTTTGGGGAGAGCAGTACGTC. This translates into CASSKRVGVFWGEQYV.

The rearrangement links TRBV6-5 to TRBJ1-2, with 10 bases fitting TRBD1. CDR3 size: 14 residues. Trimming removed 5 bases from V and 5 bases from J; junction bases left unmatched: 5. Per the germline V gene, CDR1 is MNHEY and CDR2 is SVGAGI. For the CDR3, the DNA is TGTGCCAGCAGTAATTGGGACAGGGGTTATGGCTACACCTTC. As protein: CASSNWDRGYGYTF.

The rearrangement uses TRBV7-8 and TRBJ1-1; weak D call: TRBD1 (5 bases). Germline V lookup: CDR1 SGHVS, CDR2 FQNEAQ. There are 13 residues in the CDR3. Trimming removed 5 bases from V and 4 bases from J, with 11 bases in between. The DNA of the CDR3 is TGTGCCAGCAGCGCGGGACGACTCACTGAAGCTTTCTTT. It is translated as CASSAGRLTEAFF. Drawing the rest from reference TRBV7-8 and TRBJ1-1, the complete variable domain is GAGVSQSPRYKVAKRGQDVALRCDPISGHVSLFWYQQALGQGPEFLTYFQNEAQLDKSGLPSDRFFAERPEGSVSTLKIQRTQQEDSAVYLCASSAGRLTEAFFGQGTRLTVV.

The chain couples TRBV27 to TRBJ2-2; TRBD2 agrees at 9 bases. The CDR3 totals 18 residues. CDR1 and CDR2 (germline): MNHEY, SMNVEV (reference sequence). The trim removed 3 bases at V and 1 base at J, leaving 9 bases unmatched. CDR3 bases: TGTGCCAGCAGTTTTATAGCGGGAGATATTATGAACACCGGGGAGCTGTTTTTT. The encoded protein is CASSFIAGDIMNTGELFF.

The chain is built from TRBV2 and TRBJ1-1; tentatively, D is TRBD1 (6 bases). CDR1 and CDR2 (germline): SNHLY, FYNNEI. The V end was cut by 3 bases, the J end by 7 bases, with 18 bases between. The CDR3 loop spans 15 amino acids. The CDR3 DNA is TGTGCCAGCAGTGATCCAGGGGCTGTCGCGAGTGAAGCTTTCTTT. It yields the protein CASSDPGAVASEAFF.

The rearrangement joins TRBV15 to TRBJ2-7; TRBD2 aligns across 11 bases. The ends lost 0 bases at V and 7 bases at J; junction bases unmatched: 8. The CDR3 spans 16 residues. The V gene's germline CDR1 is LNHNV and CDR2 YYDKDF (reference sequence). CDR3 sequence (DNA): TGTGCCACCAGCAGAGATGGTCCCCTAGCGGGAGGTGAGCAGTACGTC. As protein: CATSRDGPLAGGEQYV.

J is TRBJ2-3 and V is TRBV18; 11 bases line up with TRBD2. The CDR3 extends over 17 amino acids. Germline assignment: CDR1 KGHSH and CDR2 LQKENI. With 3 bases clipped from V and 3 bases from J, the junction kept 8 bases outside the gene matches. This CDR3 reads CASSPSQLAGATDTQYF. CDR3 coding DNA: TGTGCCAGCTCACCGTCCCAACTAGCGGGAGCGACAGATACGCAGTATTTT.

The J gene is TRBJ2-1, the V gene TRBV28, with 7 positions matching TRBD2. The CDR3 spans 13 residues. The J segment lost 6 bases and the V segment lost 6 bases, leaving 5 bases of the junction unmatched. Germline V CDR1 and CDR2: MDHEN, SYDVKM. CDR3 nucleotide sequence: TGTGCCAGCAGACTTGGGGGGGGCAATGAGCAGTTCTTC. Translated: CASRLGGGNEQFF.

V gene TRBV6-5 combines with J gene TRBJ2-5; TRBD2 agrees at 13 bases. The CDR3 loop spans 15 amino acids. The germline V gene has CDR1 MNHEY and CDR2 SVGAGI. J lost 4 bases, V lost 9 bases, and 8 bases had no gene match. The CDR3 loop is CASATGLAGRETQYF. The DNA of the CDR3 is TGTGCCAGTGCTACGGGACTAGCGGGACGAGAGACCCAGTACTTC.

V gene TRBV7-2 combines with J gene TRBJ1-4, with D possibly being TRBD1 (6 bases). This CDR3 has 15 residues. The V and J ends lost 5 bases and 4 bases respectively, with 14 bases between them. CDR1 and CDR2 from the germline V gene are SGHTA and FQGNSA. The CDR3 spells CASSPTTGNNEKLFF. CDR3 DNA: TGTGCCAGCAGCCCGACGACAGGAAATAATGAAAAACTGTTTTTT.

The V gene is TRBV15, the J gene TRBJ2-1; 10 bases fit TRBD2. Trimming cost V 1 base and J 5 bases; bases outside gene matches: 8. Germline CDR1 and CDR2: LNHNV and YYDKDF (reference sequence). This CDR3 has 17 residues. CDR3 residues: CATSRGLGLATDNEQFF. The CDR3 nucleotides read TGTGCCACCAGCAGAGGATTGGGACTAGCGACCGACAATGAGCAGTTCTTC.

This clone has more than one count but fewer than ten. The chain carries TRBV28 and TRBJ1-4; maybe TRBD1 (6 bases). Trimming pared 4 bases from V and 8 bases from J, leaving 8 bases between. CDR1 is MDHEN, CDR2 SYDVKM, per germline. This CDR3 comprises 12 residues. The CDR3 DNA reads TGTGCCAGCAGTTCAACAGGGGAAAAACTGTTTTTT. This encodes CASSSTGEKLFF.

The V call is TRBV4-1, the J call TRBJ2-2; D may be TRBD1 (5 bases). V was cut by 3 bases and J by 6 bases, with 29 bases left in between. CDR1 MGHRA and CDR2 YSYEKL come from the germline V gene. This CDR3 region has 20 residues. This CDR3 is CASSHPKGQFSFSAAGELFF. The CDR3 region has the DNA TGCGCCAGCAGCCACCCTAAGGGGCAGTTCTCGTTCTCGGCGGCCGGGGAGCTGTTTTTT.

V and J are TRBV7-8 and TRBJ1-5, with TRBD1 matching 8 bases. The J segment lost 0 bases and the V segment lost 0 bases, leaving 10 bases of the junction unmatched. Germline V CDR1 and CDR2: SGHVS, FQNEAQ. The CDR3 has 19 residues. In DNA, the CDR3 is TGTGCCAGCAGCTTAGCGGGCGACAGGGGCATTTATAGCAATCAGCCCCAGCATTTT. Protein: CASSLAGDRGIYSNQPQHF.